This T cell receptor (beta chain) was found in a study of shared clonotypes between healthy human individuals. Study summary: Each donor's CD4 naive and CD4 memory cells filled three plates apiece, CD8 naive two, and CD8 memory one. Broader study findings: The study found roughly 5% of naive CD4 clonotypes shared across a few donors. Estimated richness values were generally larger in naive subsets than in memory subsets.

The assay was immunoSEQ multiplex PCR, and TCRdb's table has in-frame clones only and misses some. The profile shows 2.3 million or so clones, over 85% of them singletons. Remarks on this clone: As yet, its antigen is unknown. The sample holds other DNA sequences that translate to the same CDR3.

Germline V gene sequence: CDR1 SNHLY, CDR2 FYNNEI. Trimming removed 7 bases from V and 4 bases from J, with 13 bases in between. CDR3 size: 13 residues. The donors, all of them Caucasian adults, lived in Nashville, Tennessee. The V call is TRBV2, the J call TRBJ2-5; maybe TRBD2 (5 bases). The sequence was obtained from a young man in good health. Some clones in this sample may be carry-over from other donors' samples. The sequencing input was naive CD4+ T cells from PBMCs. This sample's subset: CD45RA+ positively selected. The CDR3 reads CASTGQGRETQYF. The DNA for the CDR3 is TGTGCCAGCACGGGCCAAGGGAGAGAGACCCAGTACTTC.